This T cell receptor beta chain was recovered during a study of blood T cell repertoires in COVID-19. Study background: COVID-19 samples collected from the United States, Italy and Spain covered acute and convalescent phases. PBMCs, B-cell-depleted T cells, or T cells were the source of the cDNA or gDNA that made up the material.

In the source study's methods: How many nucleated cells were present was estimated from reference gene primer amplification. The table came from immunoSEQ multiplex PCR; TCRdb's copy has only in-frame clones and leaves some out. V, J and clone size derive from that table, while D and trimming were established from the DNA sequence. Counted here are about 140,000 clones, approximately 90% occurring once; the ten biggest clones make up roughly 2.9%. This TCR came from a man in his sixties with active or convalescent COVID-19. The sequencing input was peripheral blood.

The CDR3 nucleotides are TGTGCCAGCAGCCAAGAAGGGACTAGCGGGGGGGCCAATGAGCAGTTCTTC. Its protein product is CASSQEGTSGGANEQFF. The V gene is TRBV3-1 (or the pseudogene TRBV3-2), the J gene TRBJ2-1; TRBD2 aligns across 16 bases. CDR1 is LGHDT and CDR2 is YNNKEL in the germline V gene (reference sequence). The trim removed 0 bases at V and 6 bases at J, leaving 2 bases unmatched. The CDR3 sequence is 17 residues long.